A single sample gave rise to the 23 T cell receptor beta chains below, sequenced in a study of early stage breast cancer tumors. Generated by immunoSEQ multiplex PCR, the TCRdb table keeps only in-frame clones and is missing some. The table has about 69,000 clones, 80% seen once; the top ten hold about 4.5%. Sequenced input: blood. These receptors came from a person aged 40 to 50 with breast cancer.

This clone has only a few counts. The genes are TRBV28 and TRBJ1-3, with unresolved D. V lost 7 bases, J lost 1 base, and 8 bases lay in between. This CDR3 is 13 amino acids long. Germline V CDR1 and CDR2: MDHEN, SYDVKM. This CDR3 reads CASILGSGNTIYF. DNA for the CDR3: TGTGCCAGCATCTTGGGATCTGGAAACACCATATATTTT.

The gene calls are TRBV29-1 and TRBJ1-5; D possibly corresponds to TRBD1 (5 bases). Deletions cut 7 bases from V and 5 bases from J, with 12 bases between. The CDR3 sequence is 12 residues long. Germline CDR1 SQVTM, CDR2 ANQGSEA. This CDR3 is CSAAGSDQPQHF. CDR3 DNA sequence: TGCAGCGCCGCAGGGTCGGATCAGCCCCAGCATTTT.

This clone was detected only a few times. The V gene is TRBV6-6, the J gene TRBJ1-4; D gene unclear. Germline values: CDR1 MNHNY, CDR2 SVGAGI (reference sequence). V was cut by 8 bases and J by 8 bases, with 9 bases left in between. The CDR3 runs 11 residues. The DNA for the CDR3 is TGTGCCAGCGGGAATGGGGAAAAACTGTTTTTT. This translates into CASGNGEKLFF.

Concerning this clone itself: The junction departs from the called germline gene at one end, perhaps through a read error. V and J are TRBV7-7 and TRBJ2-5; possible D gene TRBD1, 5 bases. Germline CDR1 is SSHAT and CDR2 is FNYEAQ (reference sequence). The CDR3 length is 14 residues. This CDR3 is CASSSSDTSGTQYF. The CDR3 DNA is TGTGCTAGCAGCTCCTCGGACACCTCGGGGACCCAGTACTTC.

V and J are TRBV6-5 and TRBJ1-5, with no clear D. Per germline, CDR1 MNHEY and CDR2 SVGAGI. This CDR3 spans 14 amino acids. V lost 0 bases and J 0 bases, leaving 3 bases between the germline ends. CDR3 sequence reads: CASSYSGSNQPQHF. Here the CDR3 DNA reads TGTGCCAGCAGTTACTCGGGTAGCAATCAGCCCCAGCATTTT.

The chain uses TRBV29-1 and TRBJ1-1; TRBD1 matches at 8 bases. CDR1 and CDR2 (germline): SQVTM, ANQGSEA. The junction had 8 bases not matched to a gene; V was cut back by 7 bases and J by 1 base. CDR3 length equals 14 residues. CDR3 residues: CSARTGSTNTEAFF. DNA for the CDR3: TGCAGCGCCAGGACAGGGTCAACGAACACTGAAGCTTTCTTT.

The chain uses TRBV30 and TRBJ1-3; no clear D gene. Germline CDR1 and CDR2: GTSNPN and SVGIG (reference sequence). Between the trimmed V and J ends, which lost 2 bases and 8 bases, there was a span of 4 bases. CDR3 size: 10 residues. CDR3 region: CAWSFDTIYF. CDR3 sequence (DNA): TGTGCCTGGAGTTTTGACACCATATATTTT.

The chain combines TRBV11-3 with TRBJ2-2; TRBD2 matches at 7 bases. Germline V gives CDR1 SGHNT, CDR2 YENEEA. The ends lost 5 bases at V and 1 base at J; junction bases unmatched: 1. This CDR3 spans 14 amino acids. CDR3 sequence: CASSPSGNTGELFF. The CDR3 DNA follows: TGTGCCAGCAGCCCTAGCGGGAACACCGGGGAGCTGTTTTTT.

This clone was seen only once. The V gene is TRBV19, the J gene TRBJ1-5; the D is unclear. CDR3 length: 15 amino acids. From germline, CDR1 is LNHDA and CDR2 SQIVND (reference sequence). V was shortened by 2 bases and J by 5 bases, with 13 bases between the two germline ends. The CDR3 reads CASSISSTFDQPQHF. The CDR3 nucleotides read TGTGCCAGTAGTATAAGTAGTACATTCGATCAGCCCCAGCATTTT.

V and J are TRBV11-1 and TRBJ1-1, with D unresolved. The germline V gene has CDR1 SGHAT and CDR2 FQDESV (reference sequence). The CDR3 sequence is 14 residues long. Between the trimmed V and J ends, which lost 3 bases and 1 base, there was a span of 9 bases. The CDR3 spells CASSFGIPNTEAFF. The DNA for the CDR3 is TGTGCCAGCAGCTTCGGCATACCGAACACTGAAGCTTTCTTT.

The CDR3 DNA follows: TGTGCCAGCAGGGGGGGGACTCAGGGGTTCGAGCAGTACTTC. This gives the protein CASRGGTQGFEQYF. This chain links TRBV28 with TRBJ2-7, with a tentative D call TRBD2 (7 bases). Germline CDR1 reads MDHEN; CDR2 reads SYDVKM. Between the trimmed V and J ends, which lost 6 bases and 6 bases, there was a span of 18 bases. The CDR3 covers 14 residues. The full variable domain, with the rest looked up from reference TRBV28 and TRBJ2-7, is DVKVTQSSRYLVKRTGEKVFLECVQDMDHENMFWYRQDPGLGLRLIYFSYDVKMKEKGDIPEGYSVSREKKERFSLILESASTNQTSMYLCASRGGTQGFEQYFGPGTRLTVT.

The chain combines TRBV28 with TRBJ1-5; 11 bases line up with TRBD1. The CDR3 totals 17 residues. In germline, CDR1 is MDHEN, CDR2 SYDVKM. V lost 7 bases, J lost 1 base, and 9 bases stayed unmatched. CDR3 sequence reads: CASKRTGGRRSNQPQHF. The CDR3 DNA follows: TGTGCCAGCAAAAGGACAGGGGGCCGTCGGAGCAATCAGCCCCAGCATTTT. Drawing the rest from reference TRBV28 and TRBJ1-5, the complete variable domain is DVKVTQSSRYLVKRTGEKVFLECVQDMDHENMFWYRQDPGLGLRLIYFSYDVKMKEKGDIPEGYSVSREKKERFSLILESASTNQTSMYLCASKRTGGRRSNQPQHFGDGTRLSIL.

This chain joins TRBV7-3 and TRBJ2-5; 9 nucleotides line up with TRBD1. The CDR3 is made up of 15 amino acids. Germline-derived CDR1 and CDR2 are SGHTA and FQGTGA. Germline trimming cut 2 bases from V and 5 bases from J; bases unmatched to any gene: 6. The CDR3 nucleotides read TGTGCCAGCAGCTTAGGGGGGACAGGGATGGAGACCCAGTACTTC. It specifies CASSLGGTGMETQYF. The complete variable domain, with remaining parts taken from reference TRBV7-3 and TRBJ2-5, reads GAGVSQTPSNKVTEKGKYVELRCDPISGHTALYWYRQSLGQGPEFLIYFQGTGAADDSGLPNDRFFAVRPEGSVSTLKIQRTERGDSAVYLCASSLGGTGMETQYFGPGTRLLVL.

The rearrangement links TRBV7-3 to TRBJ2-7, with 9 bases that match TRBD1. Trimming removed 2 bases from V and 4 bases from J; junction bases left unmatched: 9. Germline values: CDR1 SGHTA, CDR2 FQGTGA. The CDR3 has 16 residues. This CDR3 is CASSLDGTGFLYEQYF. Written as DNA, the CDR3 is TGTGCCAGCAGCTTAGACGGGACAGGGTTTTTATACGAGCAGTACTTC.

This clone was recorded only once. CDR3 DNA: TGTGCCAGCATTATGGACGGGGGCTCCTATGGCTACACCTTC. It yields the protein CASIMDGGSYGYTF. The gene calls are TRBV6-1 and TRBJ1-2, with D possibly being TRBD1 (6 bases). Trimming removed 7 bases at V and 4 bases at J, with 16 bases between. The CDR3 covers 14 residues. Germline-derived CDR1 and CDR2 are MNHNS and SASEGT.

This clone has only a few counts. The genes are TRBV5-1 and TRBJ2-7; a weak D match, TRBD1 (5 bases). CDR1 and CDR2 from the germline V gene are SGHRS and YFSETQ. V was trimmed by 0 bases and J by 5 bases, leaving 6 bases between them. The CDR3 is 12 residues long. CDR3 coding DNA: TGCGCCAGCAGCTTGGAGGACAACGAGCAGTACTTC. Translation gives CASSLEDNEQYF.

This chain links TRBV5-4 with TRBJ1-2; possibly TRBD1 for D (5 bases). V lost 2 bases and J 1 base, leaving 15 bases between the germline ends. Per germline, CDR1 SGHNT and CDR2 YYREEE (reference sequence). The CDR3 spans 16 residues. CDR3 protein: CASSFGGPGHNYGYTF. Written as DNA, the CDR3 is TGTGCCAGCAGCTTCGGAGGGCCAGGGCATAACTATGGCTACACCTTC.

The CDR3 sequence is CASKEGLAEKDTQYF. In nucleotides, the CDR3 is TGTGCCAGCAAAGAGGGACTAGCGGAGAAGGATACGCAGTATTTT. The chain couples TRBV2 to TRBJ2-3; 11 bases line up with TRBD2. Per the germline V gene, CDR1 is SNHLY and CDR2 is FYNNEI. V dropped 7 bases and J dropped 6; count of bases not matched to a gene: 9. The CDR3 contains 15 residues.

The chain combines TRBV29-1 with TRBJ2-1; D not resolved. Germline V gives CDR1 SQVTM, CDR2 ANQGSEA. The CDR3 is made up of 13 amino acids. The V and J ends lost 4 bases and 4 bases respectively, with 11 bases between them. The CDR3 reads CSVAGFPYNEQFF. CDR3 DNA sequence: TGCAGCGTTGCCGGATTTCCTTACAATGAGCAGTTCTTC.

This chain links TRBV19 with TRBJ2-1; 7 bases align to TRBD1. CDR3 size: 14 residues. V was pared by 7 bases and J by 5 bases, with 8 bases of the junction left unmatched. Per germline, CDR1 LNHDA and CDR2 SQIVND (reference sequence). CDR3 region: CASTHRQGDNEQFF. CDR3 sequence (DNA): TGTGCCAGTACCCATCGGCAGGGGGACAATGAGCAGTTCTTC. The full variable domain, its missing parts supplied by reference TRBV19 and TRBJ2-1, is DGGITQSPKYLFRKEGQNVTLSCEQNLNHDAMYWYRQDPGQGLRLIYYSQIVNDFQKGDIAEGYSVSREKKESFPLTVTSAQKNPTAFYLCASTHRQGDNEQFFGPGTRLTVL.

The V and J genes are TRBV6-1 and TRBJ2-2; 8 nucleotides agree with TRBD1. The CDR3 runs 13 residues. Germline CDR1 MNHNS, CDR2 SASEGT. V was pared by 10 bases and J by 5 bases, with 6 bases of the junction left unmatched. The CDR3 DNA reads TGTGCCATTGGACAGGGAATAACCGGGGAGCTGTTTTTT. As protein: CAIGQGITGELFF.

The chain combines TRBV5-1 with TRBJ2-7; 8 bases are a match to TRBD1. In germline, CDR1 is SGHRS, CDR2 YFSETQ. CDR3 length: 14 residues. The ends lost 4 bases at V and 3 bases at J; junction bases unmatched: 6. CDR3 sequence (DNA): TGCGCCAGCAGCCCTTGGACAGGGAGCTACGAGCAGTACTTC. This encodes CASSPWTGSYEQYF.

This clone was detected only once. Written as DNA, the CDR3 is TGTGCCAGCAGCCTGCGGCCTTTGGGGGGCTCTGATGAGCAGTTCTTC. Protein: CASSLRPLGGSDEQFF. The genes are TRBV11-3 and TRBJ2-1; D possibly uses TRBD1 or TRBD2 (6 bases each). This CDR3 region has 16 residues. Trimming stripped 5 bases from V and 8 bases from J, with 22 bases between. Per the germline V gene, CDR1 is SGHNT and CDR2 is YENEEA.